The rows below give T cell receptor beta chains drawn from one sample of a study of cytomegalovirus exposure and HLA in healthy donors. Sequencing was performed with immunoSEQ multiplex PCR; in TCRdb, only in-frame clones are kept and a portion is missing. The sample records some 91,000 clones, about 80% being singletons. The sample consisted of PBMCs. All receptors come from a woman aged 55-69 years in good health and CMV-seronegative. Each CDR3 is given with its conserved first and last residue. The D gene is left open where the match is weak. Some rows mark clone size as missing; the rest say once, few, many or name a class of expanded clone.

CDR3 protein | CDR3 DNA | clone size | D gene | J gene | V gene
CASSLSLGAYGYTF | TGTGCCAGCAGCTTAAGTCTGGGGGCGTATGGCTACACCTTC | NA | NA | TRBJ1-2 | TRBV7-9
CASSLAGGSGNTIYF | TGCGCCAGCAGCTTGGCGGGGGGCTCTGGAAACACCATATATTTT | NA | NA | TRBJ1-3 | TRBV5-1
CASSLDRGNTGELFF | TGCGCCAGCAGCCTGGACAGGGGGAACACCGGGGAGCTGTTTTTT | NA | TRBD1 | TRBJ2-2 | TRBV5-1
CASSLAGTGVYEQYF | TGTGCCAGCAGCTTAGCGGGGACAGGGGTCTACGAGCAGTACTTC | NA | TRBD1 | TRBJ2-7 | TRBV7-9
CAISDLDTGDTQYF | TGTGCCATCAGTGATTTAGATACGGGAGATACGCAGTATTTT | NA | NA | TRBJ2-3 | TRBV10-3
CASSPQVHEQYF | TGTGCCAGCAGCCCCCAGGTCCACGAGCAGTACTTC | NA | NA | TRBJ2-7 | TRBV7-8
CAWRWVSGINSYNEQFF | TGTGCCTGGAGGTGGGTTAGCGGGATCAACTCCTACAATGAGCAGTTCTTC | NA | TRBD2 | TRBJ2-1 | TRBV30
CASSQDFIGVSSYEQYF | TGCGCCAGCAGCCAAGATTTCATCGGGGTGAGCTCCTACGAGCAGTACTTC | NA | NA | TRBJ2-7 | TRBV4-3
CASSARQGDTEAFF | TGCGCCAGCAGCGCTCGACAGGGTGACACTGAAGCTTTCTTT | few | TRBD1 | TRBJ1-1 | TRBV5-1
CSVELMGQGSFFDNEQFF | TGCAGCGTTGAGCTCATGGGACAGGGTAGCTTTTTCGACAATGAGCAGTTCTTC | few | TRBD1 | TRBJ2-1 | TRBV29-1
CASSSWAGGYEQYF | TGTGCCAGCAGTTCATGGGCAGGGGGGTACGAGCAGTACTTC | NA | NA | TRBJ2-7 | TRBV27
CASSSGGMGTEAFF | TGTGCCAGCAGCTCTGGGGGCATGGGGACTGAAGCTTTCTTT | NA | NA | TRBJ1-1 | TRBV5-4
CSRGGTDTQYF | TGCAGCAGGGGGGGCACAGATACGCAGTATTTT | once | NA | TRBJ2-3 | TRBV20-1
CAWSRGTSGRADTQYF | TGTGCCTGGAGTCGCGGGACTAGCGGGAGGGCAGATACGCAGTATTTT | once | TRBD2 | TRBJ2-3 | TRBV30
CASTSSGGGDTQYF | TGTGCCAGCACCTCTAGCGGGGGGGGAGATACGCAGTATTTT | NA | TRBD2 | TRBJ2-3 | TRBV7-9
CASKDPGGFYSNQPQHF | TGTGCCAGCAAAGACCCAGGAGGGTTCTATAGCAATCAGCCCCAGCATTTT | NA | NA | TRBJ1-5 | TRBV2
CASSQDRINTDTQYF | TGTGCCAGCAGCCAGGACAGAATAAACACAGATACGCAGTATTTT | once | NA | TRBJ2-3 | TRBV14
CASSATESSYNEQFF | TGCGCCAGCAGCGCCACAGAGAGCTCCTACAATGAGCAGTTCTTC | few | NA | TRBJ2-1 | TRBV5-1
CASSTLPGGYTF | TGTGCCAGCAGCACTCTCCCCGGTGGCTACACCTTC | few | NA | TRBJ1-2 | TRBV7-9
CATPLGQGDYGYTF | TGTGCCACTCCGTTGGGACAGGGGGACTATGGCTACACCTTC | NA | TRBD1 | TRBJ1-2 | TRBV7-9
CASNAGRETQYF | TGTGCCAGTAACGCAGGGCGAGAGACCCAGTACTTC | NA | NA | TRBJ2-5 | TRBV19
CASSLSQKNIQYF | TGTGCCAGCAGCTTGTCCCAAAAAAACATTCAGTACTTC | NA | NA | TRBJ2-4 | TRBV5-4
CATHPSPTGATEAFF | TGTGCCACCCACCCCAGCCCGACAGGGGCCACTGAAGCTTTCTTT | NA | TRBD1 | TRBJ1-1 | TRBV10-3
CASSLNRVVDTEAFF | TGTGCCAGCAGCTTAAACAGGGTCGTGGACACTGAAGCTTTCTTT | NA | NA | TRBJ1-1 | TRBV7-9
CASSSLLALETQYF | TGTGCCAGCAGCTCGCTACTAGCGCTTGAGACCCAGTACTTC | few | TRBD2 | TRBJ2-5 | TRBV5-6
CASSIDWNTEAFF | TGTGCCAGTAGTATCGACTGGAACACTGAAGCTTTCTTT | few | NA | TRBJ1-1 | TRBV19
CATSRAGVVPAYEQYF | TGTGCCACCAGCCGAGCAGGGGTAGTACCAGCCTACGAGCAGTACTTC | NA | NA | TRBJ2-7 | TRBV15
CASSIDVGQPIYEQYF | TGTGCCAGTAGTATAGATGTAGGACAGCCGATCTACGAGCAGTACTTC | NA | NA | TRBJ2-7 | TRBV19
CASSVGGRDETQYF | TGTGCCAGCAGCGTAGGCGGGAGGGATGAGACCCAGTACTTC | NA | TRBD2 | TRBJ2-5 | TRBV9
CATSSRQMETQYF | TGTGCCACCAGCTCAAGACAGATGGAGACCCAGTACTTC | NA | NA | TRBJ2-5 | TRBV15
CASSFGNSGQPQHF | TGTGCCAGCAGCTTCGGGAACTCGGGTCAGCCCCAGCATTTT | NA | NA | TRBJ1-5 | TRBV7-2
CASSLGTGEDTQYF | TGTGCCAGCAGTTTAGGGACAGGGGAAGATACGCAGTATTTT | NA | TRBD1 | TRBJ2-3 | TRBV27
CASSIGADSYEQYF | TGTGCCAGTAGTATAGGGGCAGACTCCTACGAGCAGTACTTC | NA | NA | TRBJ2-7 | TRBV19
CASSESGTASYEQYF | TGCGCCAGCAGTGAGTCTGGGACAGCCTCCTACGAGCAGTACTTC | few | TRBD1 | TRBJ2-7 | TRBV10-2
CASSLISGAGAEAFF | TGTGCCAGCAGCTTGATCAGTGGGGCAGGGGCTGAAGCTTTCTTT | NA | NA | TRBJ1-1 | TRBV5-6
CASRPGQGAETQYF | TGTGCCAGCAGGCCAGGACAGGGGGCAGAGACCCAGTACTTC | NA | TRBD1 | TRBJ2-5 | TRBV7-2
CAGLGRSNTEAFF | TGTGCCGGACTGGGCAGGTCGAACACTGAAGCTTTCTTT | few | NA | TRBJ1-1 | TRBV30
CASVQREIGELFF | TGTGCCAGCGTGCAGCGGGAGATCGGGGAGCTGTTTTTT | NA | TRBD2 | TRBJ2-2 | TRBV6-6